This T cell receptor (beta chain) was captured in a study of CXCR3-negative and CXCR3-positive naive CD8 T cells. About the study: Total TRB output reached about 135 million reads, about 1.5 +/- 0.3 million per library. General observations from the study: Both naive subsets showed comparably high diversity, and memory CD8+ cells showed much lower diversity. Naive subsets displayed similar surface CD5, and TCR strength was inferred from TRB CDR3 properties.

This CDR3 contains 17 residues. Germline CDR1 reads LGHNA; CDR2 reads YNFKEQ. As regards this clonotype: What it recognizes is unknown.

The authors made the TRB cDNA libraries by 5' RACE using UMI labels. Following a re-call of the 5' RACE reads, TCRdb has one entry per CDR3 protein and lacks DNA. This listing includes approximately 83,000 distinct CDR3 sequences. Sample: naive CXCR3- CD8+ T cells from blood. Subset in this sample: CD45RO-CCR7+CD27+CD95- naive CD8+ T cells lacking CXCR3 (TNR3-). The chain joins TRBV4-2 to TRBJ2-6. The receptor was isolated from a human donor in good health. Some clones in this sample may be carry-over from other donors' samples. CDR3 amino acids: CASSQVAGVSGANVLTF.